The clone carrying this TCR beta chain occurred a few times. Antigen unknown. Based on CD45RO/CCR7/CD25/CD127/CD95/CD27, CD4+ regulatory, stem cell-like memory, naive and central memory cells were sorted. Sorting produced populations that all topped 95% purity. The data were obtained in a study of beta chain features in type 1 diabetes. Findings of the study overall: In every one of the four CD4+ subsets, TCRB CDR3s were moderately but significantly shorter in Type 1 diabetes patients.

TCRB transcripts that were expressed got sequenced, as all of the isolated RNA had been reverse transcribed. Deep immunoSEQ sequencing covered naive, central memory and regulatory T cell samples. Repertoires were generated with immunoSEQ multiplex PCR, while TCRdb's copy carries only in-frame clones and drops some. Of around 690,000 clones in the sample, under 15% were seen once. Looked up from germline, CDR1 is LNHDA and CDR2 is SQIVND (reference sequence). The CDR3 totals 10 residues. This clonotype was sampled from a man aged 30-40 years with type 1 diabetes. Sequenced sample: naive CD4+ T cells from blood. The chain uses TRBV19 and TRBJ1-2; no definite D call. The CDR3 region is CPDGRDGYTF. The CDR3 DNA reads TGTCCGGATGGGAGAGATGGCTACACCTTC.